This T cell receptor beta chain was retrieved from a study of blood T cell repertoires in COVID-19. Study as a whole: Samples of COVID-19 (acute and convalescent) were obtained from the United States, Italy and Spain. T cells, B-cell-depleted T cells, or PBMCs provided the cDNA or gDNA that served as material.

Original processing notes: It was from reference gene primer amplification that nucleated cell counts were estimated. TCRdb's copy holds only in-frame clones and misses some; the assay was immunoSEQ multiplex PCR. V, J and clone size derive from that table, while D and trimming were established from the DNA sequence. The data show approximately 150,000 clones, with about 90% seen just once and 10% to 13% held by the top ten. Sequencing used peripheral blood. The TCR sequence derives from a man aged 55 to 69 with active or convalescent COVID-19.

CDR3 amino acids: CASSLALRGTEAFF. The CDR3 nucleotides are TGTGCCAGCAGCTTGGCCCTAAGGGGCACTGAAGCTTTCTTT. The chain uses TRBV5-8 and TRBJ1-1; the D gene is possibly TRBD1 (5 bases). The CDR3 sequence is 14 residues long. Trimming cost V 0 bases and J 4 bases, with 10 bases left between them. Looked up from germline, CDR1 is SGHTS and CDR2 is YDEGEE.